This TCR beta chain comes out of a study of T cells in Graves' hyperthyroidism and ophthalmopathy. Study findings and constraints: Among thyroid clonotypes expanded above 0.001, most also appeared in blood. Prediction of ophthalmopathy progression came a median 6.5 months pre-onset. A model built on 13 V-J features separated ophthalmopathy from stable hyperthyroidism.

This clonotype was seen ten or more times. What it binds is unknown. Exclusion criteria comprised uncontrolled infection, other autoimmune disease, pregnancy or lactation. The germline V gene encodes CDR1 DFQATT and CDR2 SNEGSKA (reference sequence). This CDR3 spans 15 amino acids. J lost 5 bases, V lost 4 bases, and 11 bases had no gene match. Amplification of TCR beta CDR3 regions was performed using RNA transcripts as template. HTBI primers were employed in a first-round RT-PCR of the TCR CDR3. TCRdb reprocessed the multiplex PCR reads via MiXCR and lists one record per CDR3 protein. The sample shows about 520,000 distinct CDR3 sequences, around 22% of them seen only once.

The sample comprised blood. The rearrangement uses TRBV20-1 and TRBJ1-1, with 9 bases matching TRBD1. The clonotype originates from a woman aged 25 to 45 with Graves' ophthalmopathy. In DNA, the CDR3 is TGCAGTGCTATTTCCGGGACAGGGATACGAACTGAAGCTTTCTTT. Amino acids: CSAISGTGIRTEAFF.